The 6 T cell receptor beta chains below were found in one sample sequenced in a study of identical twins. TCRdb re-analysed the 5' RACE reads in MiXCR, keeping a single row per CDR3 protein. The sample has about 280,000 distinct CDR3 sequences, 8% to 9% seen once. This sample was shared with a second study, whose subject was yellow fever vaccine responses in identical twins.

The source material was memory (CD45RO+) T cells sorted from blood. The receptors derive from a young woman in good health.

This clonotype was observed a handful of times. The rearrangement links TRBV9 to TRBJ2-3, with D maybe TRBD2 (6 bases). In germline, CDR1 is SGDLS, CDR2 YYNGEE. This CDR3 is built from 14 residues. Trimming stripped 0 bases from V and 6 bases from J, with 11 bases between. The DNA for the CDR3 is TGTGCCAGCAGCGTAGGATGGGACTTGGATACGCAGTATTTT. Translating gives CASSVGWDLDTQYF.

CDR3 in amino acids: CASSYRGGGNTEAFF. The CDR3 DNA reads TGTGCCAGCAGTTACCGGGGAGGCGGGAACACTGAAGCTTTCTTT. The genes are TRBV6-2 or TRBV6-3 and TRBJ1-1; D call uncertain. V lost 2 bases to trimming and J lost 1 base, with 11 bases between them. Germline-derived CDR1 and CDR2 are MNHEY and SVGEGT. CDR3 length: 15 residues.

This clonotype appeared many times. The rearrangement links TRBV4-1 to TRBJ2-7, with 10 bases fitting TRBD1. This CDR3 contains 17 residues. The germline V gene has CDR1 MGHRA and CDR2 YSYEKL. V lost 0 bases, J lost 4 bases, and 9 bases stayed unmatched. For the CDR3, the DNA is TGCGCCAGCAGCCAAGATGAAGTGACAGGGGGCTTATACGAGCAGTACTTC. As protein: CASSQDEVTGGLYEQYF.

The chain combines TRBV6-1 with TRBJ2-2, with TRBD2 matching over 15 bases. With V trimmed by 6 bases and J by 6 bases, 8 bases remained unmatched. There are 17 residues in the CDR3. Germline-derived CDR1 and CDR2 are MNHNS and SASEGT. The CDR3 loop is CASSQFGLAGGPGELFF. CDR3 nucleotides: TGTGCCAGCAGCCAATTCGGACTAGCGGGGGGGCCCGGGGAGCTGTTTTTT.

This chain connects TRBV15 to TRBJ2-5; 8 bases agree with TRBD2. V dropped 0 bases and J dropped 5; count of bases not matched to a gene: 8. Germline V gives CDR1 LNHNV, CDR2 YYDKDF (reference sequence). This CDR3 region has 16 residues. CDR3 nucleotide sequence: TGTGCCACCAGCAGAGAGAGGCTAGCGGGCGGGGAGACCCAGTACTTC. It translates to CATSRERLAGGETQYF.

This clonotype was detected many times. This chain connects TRBV12-3 or TRBV12-4 to TRBJ2-4, with 11 positions matching TRBD2. The CDR3 consists of 17 residues. Trimming took 4 bases from V and 3 from J; bases not matched to a gene: 8. CDR3 coding DNA: TGTGCCAGCAGTTCCTCCAGGACTAGCGGGCGCAAAAACATTCAGTACTTC. Protein: CASSSSRTSGRKNIQYF.